This T cell receptor beta chain was profiled in a study of blood T cells in healthy people across ages. Whole-study findings and limits: Higher naive T cell percentage went strongly together with higher TCR beta diversity. When one million T cells were used, diversity estimates were thought to be underestimates. CMV status of donors was not determined, possibly confounding expanded clonotype changes.

For this clonotype: What it binds is not known.

A second PCR, run for about 7 to 11 cycles, used a sample-barcoded 5' primer plus a J-beta primer mix. Each sample yielded at least 2.5 million CDR3-containing paired-end reads. TCRdb re-called the 5' RACE reads through MiXCR, storing one row per CDR3 protein. In the table there are around 1,500,000 distinct CDR3 sequences, approximately 40% of which are singletons. CDR3 size: 17 residues. Germline loops: CDR1 SGHTA, CDR2 FQGTGA. Trimming cost V 5 bases and J 0 bases, with 17 bases left between them. V is TRBV7-3 and J is TRBJ2-1; D is unclear. This receptor was identified in a woman aged 18-35 years in good health. The sample comprised blood. The CDR3 sequence is CASSIGPSTDSYNEQFF. CDR3 DNA: TGTGCCAGCAGCATCGGTCCGAGCACCGACTCCTACAATGAGCAGTTCTTC.